The T cell receptor (beta chain) described here comes from a study of response to subunit inactivated influenza vaccine. Regarding the study as a whole: Each seasonal flu vaccination may recruit only limited new T cells, authors suggested.

CDR3 length equals 14 residues. Trimming at V came to 4 bases and at J to 3 bases, leaving 4 bases not matched to a gene. Germline CDR1 reads MNHEY; CDR2 reads SVGEGT. Concerning this clonotype: Its antigen is as yet unknown.

TCRdb re-called the RT-PCR reads through MiXCR, storing one row per CDR3 protein. The repertoire holds about 500,000 distinct CDR3 sequences, with 16% as singletons. Here the sequenced sample was CD4+ T cells sorted from PBMCs, taken roughly 24 months after vaccination. The TCR sequence derives from a man aged 50 to 69 who received an inactivated influenza vaccine. The V gene is TRBV6-2 or TRBV6-3, the J gene TRBJ1-2; 8 bases are a match to TRBD1. This CDR3 reads CASSLKDRDYGYTF. The CDR3, as DNA: TGTGCCAGCAGTTTAAAGGACAGGGACTATGGCTACACCTTC.